The clone carrying this T cell receptor beta chain was recorded a few times. What it recognizes is unknown. TCRdb re-called the PCR reads with MiXCR. Here the sample spans some 25,000 clones, 19% being singletons. CDR3 length: 16 residues. Germline V gene sequence: CDR1 MNHEY, CDR2 SVGEGT. V shed 4 bases and J 2 bases; nucleotides not matched to a gene: 11. Prior to thyroid surgery, none of the patients had received any treatment. This sample was included in a study of metastatic and nonmetastatic thyroid tumors. Notes on the study in general: Reportedly, malignant thyroid tumors had significantly higher TCR beta diversity than benign nodules, in blood and tumor.

V usage is TRBV6-2 or TRBV6-3 and J usage is TRBJ2-7; 7 bases match TRBD1. The sequence came from a male donor with papillary thyroid cancer or a benign thyroid nodule (not recorded which). Some clones in this sample may be carry-over from other donors' samples. The sample consisted of blood. CDR3 in amino acids: CASSWDDRAPTYEQYF. The CDR3 bases are TGTGCCAGCAGTTGGGACGACAGGGCTCCAACCTACGAGCAGTACTTC.